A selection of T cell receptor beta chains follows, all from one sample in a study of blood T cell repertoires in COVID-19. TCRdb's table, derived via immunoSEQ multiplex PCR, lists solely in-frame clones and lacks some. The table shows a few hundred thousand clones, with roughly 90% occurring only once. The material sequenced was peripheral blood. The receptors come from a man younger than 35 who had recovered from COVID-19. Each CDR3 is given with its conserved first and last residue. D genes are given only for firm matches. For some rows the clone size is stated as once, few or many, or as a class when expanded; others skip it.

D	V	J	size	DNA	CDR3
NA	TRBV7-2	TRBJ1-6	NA	TGTGCCAGCAGCTCAAAAGGACAGAGCTCCTATAATTCACCCCTCCACTTT	CASSSKGQSSYNSPLHF
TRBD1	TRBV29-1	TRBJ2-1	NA	TGCAGCGTTCTAAATCCGGGACAGGGCCTTTTGGGGCAGTTCTTC	CSVLNPGQGLLGQFF
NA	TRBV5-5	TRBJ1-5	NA	TGTGCCAGCAGCTTGGTGGACCCGGGGAGCAATCAGCCCCAGCATTTT	CASSLVDPGSNQPQHF
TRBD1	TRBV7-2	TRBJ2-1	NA	TGTGCCAGCAGCTATTGGACAGGGGGTTCCTACAATGAGCAGTTCTTC	CASSYWTGGSYNEQFF
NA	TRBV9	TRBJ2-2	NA	TGTGCCAGCAGCCCCGACCCGGGCGGGGAGCTGTTTTTT	CASSPDPGGELFF
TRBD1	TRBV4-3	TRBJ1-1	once	TGCGCCAGCAGCCAAGTGACAGGGGAAACTGAAGCTTTCTTT	CASSQVTGETEAFF
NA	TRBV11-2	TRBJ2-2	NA	TGTGCCAGCAGTATGACAGCCCAAGGCACCGGGGAGCTGTTTTTT	CASSMTAQGTGELFF
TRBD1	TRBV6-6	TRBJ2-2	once	TGTGCCAGCAGCCCTCGACAGGGGGTGATCCCCGGGGAGCTGTTTTTT	CASSPRQGVIPGELFF
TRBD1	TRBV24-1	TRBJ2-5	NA	TGTGCCACCAGTGACACGGGACAGGGGGTGAGGACCCAGTACTTC	CATSDTGQGVRTQYF
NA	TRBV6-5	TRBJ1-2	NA	TGTGCCAGCAGTTACCGGGACACTAACTATGGCTACACCTTC	CASSYRDTNYGYTF
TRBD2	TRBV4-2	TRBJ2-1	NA	TGTGCCAGCAGCCAAGGGATAGCGGGAGACTACAATGAGCAGTTCTTC	CASSQGIAGDYNEQFF
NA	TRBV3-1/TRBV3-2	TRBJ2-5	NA	TGTGCCAGCAGCGGGGCCCAAGAGACCCAGTACTTC	CASSGAQETQYF
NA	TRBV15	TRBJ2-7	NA	TGTGCCACCAGTGTGACAGGAATGGGCGAGCAGTACTTC	CATSVTGMGEQYF
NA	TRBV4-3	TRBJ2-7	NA	TGCGCCAGCAGCCAAGATCGATCTGCTGCGGTCTACGAGCAGTACTTC	CASSQDRSAAVYEQYF
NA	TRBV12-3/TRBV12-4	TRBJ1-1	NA	TGTGCCAGCAGTTTGCAGGGTCGGACTGAAGCTTTCTTT	CASSLQGRTEAFF
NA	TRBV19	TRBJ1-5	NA	TGTGCCAGCTCACCGTCAGGGTACAATCAGCCCCAGCATTTT	CASSPSGYNQPQHF
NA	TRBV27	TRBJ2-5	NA	TGTGCCAGCAGTTTAAAGCCCCGCGGACAAGAGACCCAGTACTTC	CASSLKPRGQETQYF
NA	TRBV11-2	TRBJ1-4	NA	TGTGCCAGCAGCCCAGGGGTGGCTAATGAAAAACTGTTTTTT	CASSPGVANEKLFF
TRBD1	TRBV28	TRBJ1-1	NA	TGTGCCAGCAGTTCCGGGACAGGGGGATGGAACACTGAAGCTTTCTTT	CASSSGTGGWNTEAFF
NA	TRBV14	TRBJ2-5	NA	TGTGCCAGCAGCCAAGGGTTACTAGTTTTTGAGGAGACCCAGTACTTC	CASSQGLLVFEETQYF
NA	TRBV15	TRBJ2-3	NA	TGTGCCACCAGCAGAACCGGCGGAGATACGCAGTATTTT	CATSRTGGDTQYF
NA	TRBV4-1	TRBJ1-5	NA	TGCGCCAGCAGCCAGAGGGAAGGGGGTGGCAATCAGCCCCAGCATTTT	CASSQREGGGNQPQHF
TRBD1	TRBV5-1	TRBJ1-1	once	TGCGCCAGCAGCTTCCAGACAGGGGTGGACACTGAAGCTTTCTTT	CASSFQTGVDTEAFF
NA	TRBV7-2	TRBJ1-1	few	TGTGCCAGCAGCCCACAGTGGCAAGGCACTGAAGCTTTCTTT	CASSPQWQGTEAFF
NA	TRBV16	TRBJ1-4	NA	TGTGCCAGCAGCGGCAGGGTTGTAACTAATGAAAAACTGTTTTTT	CASSGRVVTNEKLFF
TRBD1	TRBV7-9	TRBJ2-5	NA	TGTGCCAGCAGACCCGGGACAGGGGGAGAGACCCAGTACTTC	CASRPGTGGETQYF
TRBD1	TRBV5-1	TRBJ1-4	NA	TGCGCCAGCAGCTTGACCGGGACAGGGAATGAAAAACTGTTTTTT	CASSLTGTGNEKLFF
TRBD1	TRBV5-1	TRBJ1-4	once	TGCGCCAGCACCTCAGGGGGGTCGAGTGAAAAACTGTTTTTT	CASTSGGSSEKLFF
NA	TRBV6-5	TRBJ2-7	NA	TGTGCCAGCAGAGAGACAGGAGCCTACGAGCAGTACTTC	CASRETGAYEQYF
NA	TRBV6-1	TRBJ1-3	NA	TGTGCCAGCGGTGAACCCGGACGGGGCTCTGGAAACACCATATATTTT	CASGEPGRGSGNTIYF
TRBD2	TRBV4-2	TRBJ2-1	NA	TGTGCCAGCAGCCCGACTAGCGGGAGGGGCGGGAATGAGCAGTTCTTC	CASSPTSGRGGNEQFF
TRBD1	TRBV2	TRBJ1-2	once	TGTGCCAGCAGTGAAGGGACAGGGGGCCAACACTATGGCTACACCTTC	CASSEGTGGQHYGYTF
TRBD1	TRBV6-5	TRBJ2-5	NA	TGTGCCAGCCCCCCCGGGACAGTAAAAGAGACCCAGTACTTC	CASPPGTVKETQYF
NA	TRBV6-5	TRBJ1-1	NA	TGTGCCAGCAGTTACTCCGGACAGATGAACACTGAAGCTTTCTTT	CASSYSGQMNTEAFF
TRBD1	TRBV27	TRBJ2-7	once	TGTGCCAGCAGTTTTACGGGACAGCATTACGAGCAGTACTTC	CASSFTGQHYEQYF
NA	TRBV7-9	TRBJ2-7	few	TGTGCCAGCAGCTTAGGGAGCCCAGCCCAAGCCTACGAGCAGTACTTC	CASSLGSPAQAYEQYF
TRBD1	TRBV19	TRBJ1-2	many	TGTGCCAGTAGTACAGAGACAGGGTGGTATGGCTACACCTTC	CASSTETGWYGYTF
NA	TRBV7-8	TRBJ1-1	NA	TGTGCCAGCACGTCCGGGACACGCGAAATGAACACTGAAGCTTTCTTT	CASTSGTREMNTEAFF
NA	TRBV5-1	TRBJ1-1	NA	TGCGCCAGCAACTTGCGGTCAGGGGACGACACTGAAGCTTTCTTT	CASNLRSGDDTEAFF
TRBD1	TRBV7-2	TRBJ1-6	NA	TGTGCCAGCAGCCCGGACAGGCCTAGCTCCTATAATTCACCCCTCCACTTT	CASSPDRPSSYNSPLHF
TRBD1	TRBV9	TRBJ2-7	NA	TGTGCCAGCAGCGTAGGTGGGGACAGATGGAGCGAGCAGTACTTC	CASSVGGDRWSEQYF
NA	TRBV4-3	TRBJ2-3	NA	TGCGCCAGCAGCCAAGAGCCCGAGGGGGCAGATACGCAGTATTTT	CASSQEPEGADTQYF
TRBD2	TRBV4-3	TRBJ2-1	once	TGCGCCAGCAGCCGGGATAGCGGGGGGGCACGCAATGAGCAGTTCTTC	CASSRDSGGARNEQFF
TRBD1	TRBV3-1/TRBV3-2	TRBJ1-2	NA	TGTGCCAGCAGCCTCTTGACAGGGAACCATGGCTACACCTTC	CASSLLTGNHGYTF
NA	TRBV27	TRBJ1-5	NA	TGTGCCAGCAGTCCAGTGGACACCCATTGGGGGCCCCAGCATTTT	CASSPVDTHWGPQHF
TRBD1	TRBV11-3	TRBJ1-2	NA	TGTGCCAGCAGCCAGACAGGGCTCGGGGATGGCTACACCTTC	CASSQTGLGDGYTF
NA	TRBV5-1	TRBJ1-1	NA	TGCGCCAGCAGCTTGGCCGGGGGTGAAGCTTTCTTT	CASSLAGGEAFF